This T cell receptor (beta chain) was identified in a study of T cells in Graves' hyperthyroidism and ophthalmopathy. Amplified TCR beta CDR3 regions came from RNA transcripts. Using the HTBI primer set, a first-round RT-PCR was run on the TCR CDR3. A single record per CDR3 protein comes from TCRdb applying MiXCR to the multiplex PCR reads. The table records about 600,000 distinct CDR3 sequences, 12% to 15% of them present only once. Many counts were recorded for this clonotype. The CDR3 loop spans 16 amino acids. V lost 0 bases to trimming and J lost 5 bases, with 15 bases between them. Germline V CDR1 and CDR2: SGHTS, YDEGEE. Thyroid ultrasound and orbital computed tomography, with clinical symptoms and serum thyroxine and TRAb, informed diagnoses.

The sample was blood. This TCR derives from a woman aged 18-35 years with Graves' ophthalmopathy. V gene TRBV5-8 combines with J gene TRBJ2-1, with D perhaps TRBD2 (6 bases). CDR3 sequence (DNA): TGTGCCAGCAGCTTGGGCGTGGGCGGGACCCACAATGAGCAGTTCTTC. Its translation: CASSLGVGGTHNEQFF.